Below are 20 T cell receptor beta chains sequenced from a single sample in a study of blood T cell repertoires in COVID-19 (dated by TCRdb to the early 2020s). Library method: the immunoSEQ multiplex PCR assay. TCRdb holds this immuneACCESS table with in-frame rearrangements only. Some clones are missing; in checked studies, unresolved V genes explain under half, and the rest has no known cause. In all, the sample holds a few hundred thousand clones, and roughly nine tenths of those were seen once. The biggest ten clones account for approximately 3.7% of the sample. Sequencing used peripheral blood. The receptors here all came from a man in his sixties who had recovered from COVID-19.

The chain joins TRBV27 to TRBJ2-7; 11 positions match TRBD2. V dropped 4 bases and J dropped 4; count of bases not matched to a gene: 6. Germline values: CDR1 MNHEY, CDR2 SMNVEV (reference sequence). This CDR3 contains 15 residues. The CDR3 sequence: CASSSLAGVSYEQYF. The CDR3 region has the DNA TGTGCCAGCAGTTCACTAGCGGGGGTTTCGTACGAGCAGTACTTC.

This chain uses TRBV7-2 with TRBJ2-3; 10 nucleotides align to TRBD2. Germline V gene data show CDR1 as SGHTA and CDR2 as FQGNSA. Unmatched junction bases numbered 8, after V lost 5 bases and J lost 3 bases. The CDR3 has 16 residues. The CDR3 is CASSPGERGGTDTQYF. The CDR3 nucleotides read TGTGCCAGCAGCCCAGGGGAGCGGGGGGGTACAGATACGCAGTATTTT.

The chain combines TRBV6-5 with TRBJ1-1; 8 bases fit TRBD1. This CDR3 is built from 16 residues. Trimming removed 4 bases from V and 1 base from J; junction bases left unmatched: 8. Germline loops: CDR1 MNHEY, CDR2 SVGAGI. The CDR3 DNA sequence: TGTGCCAGCAGTTCTCATCCTGGGACAGGGAACACTGAAGCTTTCTTT. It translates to CASSSHPGTGNTEAFF.

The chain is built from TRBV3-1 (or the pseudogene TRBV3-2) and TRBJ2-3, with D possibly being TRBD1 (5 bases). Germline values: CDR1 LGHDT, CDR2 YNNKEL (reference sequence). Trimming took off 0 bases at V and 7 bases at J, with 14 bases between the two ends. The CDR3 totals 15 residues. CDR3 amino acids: CASSQEAGLLNTQYF. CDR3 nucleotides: TGTGCCAGCAGCCAAGAGGCAGGGCTGCTGAATACGCAGTATTTT.

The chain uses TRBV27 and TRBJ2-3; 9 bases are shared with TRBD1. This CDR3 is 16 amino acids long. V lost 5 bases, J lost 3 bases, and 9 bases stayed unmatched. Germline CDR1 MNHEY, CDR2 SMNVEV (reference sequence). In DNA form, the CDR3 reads TGTGCCAGCAGTGGATCCGGGGACAGGGCTACAGATACGCAGTATTTT. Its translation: CASSGSGDRATDTQYF.

This chain's CDR3 is CASTRTGAGNTIYF. CDR3 DNA: TGTGCCAGCACCCGGACAGGGGCTGGAAACACCATATATTTT. The genes are TRBV4-2 and TRBJ1-3; 9 nucleotides agree with TRBD1. From germline, CDR1 is LGHNA and CDR2 YNFKEQ. This CDR3 has 14 residues. Unmatched junction bases numbered 3, after V lost 7 bases and J lost 2 bases.

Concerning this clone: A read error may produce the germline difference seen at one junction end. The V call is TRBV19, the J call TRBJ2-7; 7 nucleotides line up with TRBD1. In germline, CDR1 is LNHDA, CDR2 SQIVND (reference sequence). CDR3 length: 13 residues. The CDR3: CASRNTGAYEQYF. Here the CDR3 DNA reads TGTGCTAGTAGAAACACAGGGGCCTACGAGCAGTACTTC.

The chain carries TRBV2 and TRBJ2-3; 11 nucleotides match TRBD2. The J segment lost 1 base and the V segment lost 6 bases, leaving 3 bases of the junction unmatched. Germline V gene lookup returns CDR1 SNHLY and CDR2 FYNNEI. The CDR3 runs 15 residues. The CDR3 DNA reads TGTGCCAGCAGGGAGGGACTAGCGGGCACAGATACGCAGTATTTT. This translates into CASREGLAGTDTQYF.

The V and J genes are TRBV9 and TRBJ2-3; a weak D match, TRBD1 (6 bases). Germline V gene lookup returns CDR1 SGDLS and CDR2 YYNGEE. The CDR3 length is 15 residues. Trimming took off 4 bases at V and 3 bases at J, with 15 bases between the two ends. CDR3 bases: TGTGCCAGCAGCAGGGCAGGGGTCAGAACAGATACGCAGTATTTT. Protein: CASSRAGVRTDTQYF.

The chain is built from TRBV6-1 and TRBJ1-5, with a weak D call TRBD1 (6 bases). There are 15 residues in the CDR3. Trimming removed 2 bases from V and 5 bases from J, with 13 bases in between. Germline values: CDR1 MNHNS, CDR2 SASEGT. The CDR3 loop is CASSESTGHYQPQHF. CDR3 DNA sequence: TGTGCCAGCAGTGAATCAACAGGGCATTATCAGCCCCAGCATTTT.

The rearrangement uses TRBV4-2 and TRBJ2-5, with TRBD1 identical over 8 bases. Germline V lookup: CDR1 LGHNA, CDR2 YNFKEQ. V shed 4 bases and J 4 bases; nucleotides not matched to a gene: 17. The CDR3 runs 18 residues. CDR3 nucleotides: TGTGCCAGCAGCCCCCAGGGGGCTAGGGAATGGGGGAGAGAGACCCAGTACTTC. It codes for CASSPQGAREWGRETQYF.

CDR3 amino acids: CASSLGQSPIYEQYF. The CDR3, as DNA: TGTGCCAGCAGCTTAGGACAGTCTCCCATCTACGAGCAGTACTTC. The rearrangement links TRBV11-2 to TRBJ2-7; tentative D call: TRBD1 (5 bases). The V and J ends lost 1 base and 3 bases respectively, with 13 bases between them. CDR3 length equals 15 residues. CDR1 and CDR2 from the germline V gene are SGHAT and FQNNGV.

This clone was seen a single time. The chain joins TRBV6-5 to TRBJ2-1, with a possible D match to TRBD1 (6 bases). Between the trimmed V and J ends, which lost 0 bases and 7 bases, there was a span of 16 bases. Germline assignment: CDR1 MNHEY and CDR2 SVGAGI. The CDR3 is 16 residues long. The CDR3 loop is CASSYSPSQGLNEQFF. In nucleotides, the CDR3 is TGTGCCAGCAGTTACTCGCCATCCCAGGGGTTAAATGAGCAGTTCTTC.

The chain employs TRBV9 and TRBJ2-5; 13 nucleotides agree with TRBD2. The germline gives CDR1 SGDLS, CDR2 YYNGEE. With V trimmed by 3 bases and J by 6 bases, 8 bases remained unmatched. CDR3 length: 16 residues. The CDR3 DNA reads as TGTGCCAGCAGCGCCTCCGGGACTAGCGGGGAAAAGACCCAGTACTTC. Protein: CASSASGTSGEKTQYF.

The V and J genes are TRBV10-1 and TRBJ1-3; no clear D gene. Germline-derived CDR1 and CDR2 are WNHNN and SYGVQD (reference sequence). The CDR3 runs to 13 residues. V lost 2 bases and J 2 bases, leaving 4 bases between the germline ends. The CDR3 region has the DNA TGCGCCAGCAGTGAGACAGCTGGAAACACCATATATTTT. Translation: CASSETAGNTIYF.

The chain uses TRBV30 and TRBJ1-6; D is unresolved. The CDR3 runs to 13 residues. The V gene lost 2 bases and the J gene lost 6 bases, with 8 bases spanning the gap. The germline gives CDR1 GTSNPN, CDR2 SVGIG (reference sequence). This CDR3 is CAWSLAGNSPLHF. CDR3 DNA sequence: TGTGCCTGGAGTCTAGCCGGTAATTCACCCCTCCACTTT.

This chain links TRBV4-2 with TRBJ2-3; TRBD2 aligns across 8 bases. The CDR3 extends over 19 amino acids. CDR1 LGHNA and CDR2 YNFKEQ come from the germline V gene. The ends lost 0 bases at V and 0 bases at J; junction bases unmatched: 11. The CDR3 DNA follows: TGTGCCAGCAGCCAAGAACTGGCTAGCGGGCCTTTCAGCACAGATACGCAGTATTTT. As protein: CASSQELASGPFSTDTQYF.

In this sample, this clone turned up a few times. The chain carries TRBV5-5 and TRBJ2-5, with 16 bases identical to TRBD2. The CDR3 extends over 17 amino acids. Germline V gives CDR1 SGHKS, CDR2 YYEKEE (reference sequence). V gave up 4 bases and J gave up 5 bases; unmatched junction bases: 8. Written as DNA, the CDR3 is TGTGCCAGCAGCCAAGGGACTAGCGGGGGGGCGAGGGAGACCCAGTACTTC. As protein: CASSQGTSGGARETQYF.

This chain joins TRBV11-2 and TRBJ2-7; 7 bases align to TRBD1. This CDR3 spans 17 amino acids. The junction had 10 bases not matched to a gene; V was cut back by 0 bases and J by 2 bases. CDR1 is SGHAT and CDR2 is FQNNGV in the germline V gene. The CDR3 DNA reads TGTGCCAGCAGCTTAGATCTTAGGGACAGACTGACCTACGAGCAGTACTTC. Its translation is CASSLDLRDRLTYEQYF.

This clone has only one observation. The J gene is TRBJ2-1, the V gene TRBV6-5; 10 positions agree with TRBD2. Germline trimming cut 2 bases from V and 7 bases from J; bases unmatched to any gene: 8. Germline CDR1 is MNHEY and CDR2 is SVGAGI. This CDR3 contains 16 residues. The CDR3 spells CASSYLRTSGWNEQFF. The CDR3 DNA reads TGTGCCAGCAGTTACCTACGGACTAGCGGTTGGAATGAGCAGTTCTTC.